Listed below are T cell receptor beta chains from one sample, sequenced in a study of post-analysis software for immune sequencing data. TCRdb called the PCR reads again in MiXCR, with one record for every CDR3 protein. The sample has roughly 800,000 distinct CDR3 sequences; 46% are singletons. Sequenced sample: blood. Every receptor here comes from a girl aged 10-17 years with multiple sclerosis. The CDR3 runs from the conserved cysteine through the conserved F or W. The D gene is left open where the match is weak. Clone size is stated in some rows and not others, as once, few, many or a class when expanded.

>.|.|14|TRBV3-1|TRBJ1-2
TGTGCCAACAGCCCCTATACGCAGAACTATGGCTACACCTTC
CANSPYTQNYGYTF
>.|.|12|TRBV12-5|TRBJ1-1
TGTGCTAGTGGTTTCGAAGCTACTGAAGCTTTCTTT
CASGFEATEAFF
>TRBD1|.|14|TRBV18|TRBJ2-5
TGTGCCAGCTCATCAGCCACAGGGGGGGAGACCCAGTACTTC
CASSSATGGETQYF
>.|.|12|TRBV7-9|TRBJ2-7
TGCGCCAGCAGTGCTGACTACTACGAGCAGTACTTC
CASSADYYEQYF
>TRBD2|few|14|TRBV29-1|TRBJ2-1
TGCAGCGTCGGACTAGCGGGAGCTGTCAATGAGCAGTTCTTC
CSVGLAGAVNEQFF
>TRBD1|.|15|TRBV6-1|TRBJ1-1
TGTGCCAGCAGCGTAGGGACAGGGCTGAACACTGAAGCTTTCTTT
CASSVGTGLNTEAFF
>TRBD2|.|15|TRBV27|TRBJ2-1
TGTGCCAGCAAACTAGCGGGGTTCTCCTACAATGAGCAGTTCTTC
CASKLAGFSYNEQFF
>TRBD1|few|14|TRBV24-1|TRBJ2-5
TGTGCCACCAGTGAAACAGGGGGCCAAGAGACCCAGTACTTC
CATSETGGQETQYF
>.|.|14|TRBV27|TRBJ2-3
TGTGCCAGCAGTCCACTGGACAGCACAGATACGCAGTATTTT
CASSPLDSTDTQYF
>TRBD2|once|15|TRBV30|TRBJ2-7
TGTGCCTGCCGAGCGGGGACTAGCGCAATCTACGAGCAGTACTTC
CACRAGTSAIYEQYF
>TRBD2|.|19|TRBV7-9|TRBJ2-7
TGTGCCAGCAGCTTAAGGTCGGGACTAGCGGGAGGGCCCGGTAACGAGCAGTACTTC
CASSLRSGLAGGPGNEQYF
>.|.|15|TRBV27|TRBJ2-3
TGTGCCAGCAGTTTTGGCTCGTGGAGCACAGATACGCAGTATTTT
CASSFGSWSTDTQYF
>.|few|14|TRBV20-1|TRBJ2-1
TGCAGTGCTAGAGATGACTTGGGATACAATGAGCAGTTCTTC
CSARDDLGYNEQFF
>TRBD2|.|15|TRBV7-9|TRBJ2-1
TGTGCCAGCAGCCCATCTAGCGGGAGGCCCAATGAGCAGTTCTTC
CASSPSSGRPNEQFF
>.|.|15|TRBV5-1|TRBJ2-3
TGCGCCAGCAGCTTGGTGGGAGTTAGCCCAGATACGCAGTATTTT
CASSLVGVSPDTQYF
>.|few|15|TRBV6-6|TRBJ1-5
TGTGCCAGCAGAATAACCCCGGGAGGCAATCAGCCCCAGCATTTT
CASRITPGGNQPQHF
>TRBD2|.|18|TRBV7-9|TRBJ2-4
TGTGCCAGCAGCTTACTTCCGAGCGGGAGGAGCGCCAAAAACATTCAGTACTTC
CASSLLPSGRSAKNIQYF
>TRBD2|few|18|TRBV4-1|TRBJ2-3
TGCGCCAGCAGCCAGCCACCAGGACTAGCGGGAGGCACAGATACGCAGTATTTT
CASSQPPGLAGGTDTQYF
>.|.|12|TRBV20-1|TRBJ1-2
TGCAGTCCCAGGGGTCTAGGCTATGGCTACACCTTC
CSPRGLGYGYTF
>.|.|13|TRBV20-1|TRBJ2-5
TGCAGTGCCACCCAAGGGGACTTGGAGACCCAGTACTTC
CSATQGDLETQYF
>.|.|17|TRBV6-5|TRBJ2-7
TGTGCCAGCAGTTACTCGATCGGGGGGCTAGCTAGCGACGAGCAGTACTTC
CASSYSIGGLASDEQYF
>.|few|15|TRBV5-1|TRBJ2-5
TGCGCCAGTGGTGATGGGGGAGGAAACCAAGAGACCCAGTACTTC
CASGDGGGNQETQYF
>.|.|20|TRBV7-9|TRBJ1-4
TGTGCCAGCAGCTCCCCCCAGAGGACGGCGGTAGGGTTTCTTAATGAAAAACTGTTTTTT
CASSSPQRTAVGFLNEKLFF
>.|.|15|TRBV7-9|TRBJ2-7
TGTGCCAGCAGCTCGACCCAGGGGAAGACCTACGAGCAGTACTTC
CASSSTQGKTYEQYF
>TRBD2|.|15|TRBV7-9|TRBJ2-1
TGTGCCAGCAGCACCCGGACTAGTGCCTACAATGAGCAGTTCTTC
CASSTRTSAYNEQFF
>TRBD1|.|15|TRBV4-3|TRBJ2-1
TGCGCCAGCAGCCAAGAAGGGGGCCTGTACAATGAGCAGTTCTTC
CASSQEGGLYNEQFF
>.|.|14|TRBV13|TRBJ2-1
TGTGCCAGCAGCCCCTGGGGGAGGAGTTGGGAGCAGTTCTTC
CASSPWGRSWEQFF
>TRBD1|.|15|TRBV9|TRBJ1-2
TGTGCCAGCAGCGCCTCCTCCGGGACAGACTATGGCTACACCTTC
CASSASSGTDYGYTF
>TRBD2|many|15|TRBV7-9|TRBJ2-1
TGTGCCAGCAGTTTAGGACTAGCCTCCTACAATGAGCAGTTCTTC
CASSLGLASYNEQFF
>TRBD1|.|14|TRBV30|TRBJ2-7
TGTGCCTGGAGCACGGGGACAGGGCCATACGAGCAGTACTTC
CAWSTGTGPYEQYF
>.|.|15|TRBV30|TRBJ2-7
TGTGCCTGGAGGGAAGCGGGTCAACTTCTCTACGAGCAGTACTTC
CAWREAGQLLYEQYF
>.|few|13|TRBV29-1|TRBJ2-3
TGCGGACTCGCGGGAAGGGGCACAGATACGCAGTATTTT
CGLAGRGTDTQYF
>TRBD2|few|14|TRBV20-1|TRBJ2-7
TGCAGTGCTAGAGTCGCGGGGGGTGGCATCGAGCAGTACTTC
CSARVAGGGIEQYF
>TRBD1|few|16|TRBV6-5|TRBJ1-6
TGTGCCAGCAGCCGGGGACAGGGGGCGGGCAATTCACCCCTCCACTTT
CASSRGQGAGNSPLHF
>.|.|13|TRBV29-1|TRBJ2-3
TGCAGCGTTGAAGAGGGATTCGCAGATACGCAGTATTTT
CSVEEGFADTQYF
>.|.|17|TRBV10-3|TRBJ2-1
TGTGCCATCAGCCCAGGAGACAGTTACCCCTCCTACAATGAGCAGTTCTTC
CAISPGDSYPSYNEQFF
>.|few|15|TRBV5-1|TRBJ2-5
TGCGCCAGCAGCCCGACAATAGACGGACAAGAGACCCAGTACTTC
CASSPTIDGQETQYF
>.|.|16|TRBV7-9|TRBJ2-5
TGTGCCAGCAGCTTAGTAACCGCAGGGGGGCAAGAGACCCAGTACTTC
CASSLVTAGGQETQYF
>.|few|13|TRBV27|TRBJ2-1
TGTGCCAGCAGTTTTGGCCTAGCCGATGAGCAGTTCTTC
CASSFGLADEQFF
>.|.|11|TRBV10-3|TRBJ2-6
TGTGCGATTTCCGGGGCCAACGTCCTGACTTTC
CAISGANVLTF
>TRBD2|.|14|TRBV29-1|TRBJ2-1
TGCAGCGTTACTTCTAGCGGGAGCTACAATGAGCAGTTCTTC
CSVTSSGSYNEQFF
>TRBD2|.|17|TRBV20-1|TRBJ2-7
TGCAGTGCTAGAGATGGGACTAGCGGGAGTGGGCGATACGAGCAGTACTTC
CSARDGTSGSGRYEQYF
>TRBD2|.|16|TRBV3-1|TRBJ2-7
TGTGCCAGCAGCCAAGATGCAGGACTAGGCTCCTACGAGCAGTACTTC
CASSQDAGLGSYEQYF
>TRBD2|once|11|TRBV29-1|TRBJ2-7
TGCAGCGTTTTAACTAGCGGCGAGCAGTACTTC
CSVLTSGEQYF
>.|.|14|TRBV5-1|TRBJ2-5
TGCGCCAGCAGCTTCGGAGGGAAGGAAGGGACCCAGTACTTC
CASSFGGKEGTQYF
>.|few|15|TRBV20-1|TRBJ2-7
TGCAGTGCCCAAAACCTAGACTATCTCTCCTACGAGCAGTACTTC
CSAQNLDYLSYEQYF
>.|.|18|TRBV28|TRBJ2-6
TGTGCCAGCAGTCCTACGACAGGAGGGGCCTCTGGGGCCAACGTCCTGACTTTC
CASSPTTGGASGANVLTF
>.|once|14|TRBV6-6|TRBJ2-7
TGTGCCACGGAACCGGGACTCAGCTCCTACGAGCAGTACTTC
CATEPGLSSYEQYF
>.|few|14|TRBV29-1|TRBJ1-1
TGCAGCGTTGAAGATTGGCAGGGTCAATTTGAAGCTTTCTTT
CSVEDWQGQFEAFF
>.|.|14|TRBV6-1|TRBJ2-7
TGTGCCAGCATCCTGGGGGGTATCAGCTACGAGCAGTACTTC
CASILGGISYEQYF
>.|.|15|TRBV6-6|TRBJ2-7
TGTGCCAGCAGTGCCCCGGGACTTTTAACCTACGAGCAGTACTTC
CASSAPGLLTYEQYF
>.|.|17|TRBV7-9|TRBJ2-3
TGTGCCAGCAGCCCGGCATGGGATGACGCTAGCACAGATACGCAGTATTTT
CASSPAWDDASTDTQYF
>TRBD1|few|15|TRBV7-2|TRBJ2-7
TGTGCCAGCAGCTTAGACGGGACAGTATCCTACGAGCAGTACTTC
CASSLDGTVSYEQYF
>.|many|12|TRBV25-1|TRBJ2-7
TGTGCCAGCAGTGAGGTGAGCTACGAGCAGTACTTC
CASSEVSYEQYF
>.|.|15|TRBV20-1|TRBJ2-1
TGCAGTGCCTCACACGGACAGAGTTCTAACAATGAGCAGTTCTTC
CSASHGQSSNNEQFF